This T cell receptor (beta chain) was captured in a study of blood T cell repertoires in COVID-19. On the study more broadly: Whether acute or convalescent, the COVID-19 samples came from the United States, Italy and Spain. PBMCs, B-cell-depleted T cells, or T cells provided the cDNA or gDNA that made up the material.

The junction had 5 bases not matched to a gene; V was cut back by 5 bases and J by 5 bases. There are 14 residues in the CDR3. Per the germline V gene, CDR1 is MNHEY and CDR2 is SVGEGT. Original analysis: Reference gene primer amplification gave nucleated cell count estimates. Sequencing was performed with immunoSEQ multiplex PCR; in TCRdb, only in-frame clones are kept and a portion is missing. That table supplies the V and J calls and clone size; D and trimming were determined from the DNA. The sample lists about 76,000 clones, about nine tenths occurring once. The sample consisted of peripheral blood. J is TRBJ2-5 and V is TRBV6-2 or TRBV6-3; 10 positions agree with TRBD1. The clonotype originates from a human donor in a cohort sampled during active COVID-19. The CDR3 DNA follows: TGTGCCAGCAGTAGCCGGACAGGGGGGGAGACCCAGTACTTC. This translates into CASSSRTGGETQYF.